Listed below are T cell receptor beta chains from one sample, sequenced in a study of graft-versus-host responses after intestinal transplantation. Sequencing was performed with immunoSEQ multiplex PCR; in TCRdb, only in-frame clones are kept and a portion is missing. Seen here are some 40,000 clones, about 90% observed once, and the top ten hold about 2.5%. The source material was PBMCs, sampled around 320 days after intestinal transplant. These receptors were collected from a human patient who received an intestinal transplant, so some T cells may come from the graft donor. CDR3s include the opening cysteine and the closing phenylalanine or tryptophan. A D gene is named only where the DNA matches it firmly. For some rows the clone size is stated as once, few or many, or as a class when expanded; others skip it.

NA | TRBJ1-2 | NA | TRBV6-5 | CASRRQNQINYGYTF | TGTGCCAGCAGACGCCAGAATCAGATTAACTATGGCTACACCTTC
few | TRBJ2-7 | NA | TRBV19 | CASSMALSYEQYF | TGTGCCAGTAGTATGGCGCTGAGCTACGAGCAGTACTTC
NA | TRBJ1-5 | NA | TRBV2 | CASSEESGQPQHF | TGTGCCAGCAGTGAAGAATCAGGGCAGCCCCAGCATTTT
few | TRBJ2-2 | TRBD2 | TRBV5-3 | CARSCHGRGGENTGELFF | TGTGCCAGAAGCTGCCACGGCCGGGGGGGCGAGAACACCGGGGAGCTGTTTTTT
NA | TRBJ1-3 | NA | TRBV13 | CASSRDRQASGNTIYF | TGTGCCAGCAGCCGGGACCGGCAGGCGTCTGGAAACACCATATATTTT
NA | TRBJ2-1 | NA | TRBV9 | CASSVLAALGSSKQFF | TGTGCCAGCAGCGTATTAGCGGCCCTAGGGTCGAGCAAGCAGTTCTTC
NA | TRBJ2-7 | TRBD1 | TRBV4-1 | CASSQDAGTGSYEQYF | TGCGCCAGCAGCCAAGATGCCGGGACAGGGTCCTACGAGCAGTACTTC
NA | TRBJ2-3 | NA | TRBV7-3 | CASSLRATGSSTDTQYF | TGTGCCAGCAGCTTAAGGGCGACAGGATCTAGCACAGATACGCAGTATTTT
NA | TRBJ2-2 | TRBD2 | TRBV4-1 | CASSHRTSGRPPNTGELFF | TGCGCCAGCAGCCATAGGACTAGCGGGAGACCCCCGAACACCGGGGAGCTGTTTTTT
NA | TRBJ2-2 | NA | TRBV10-3 | CAISFSGTGELFF | TGTGCCATCAGTTTTAGCGGCACCGGGGAGCTGTTTTTT
NA | TRBJ2-5 | TRBD2 | TRBV7-9 | CASSLARESGETQYF | TGTGCCAGCAGCTTAGCGCGGGAGAGTGGAGAGACCCAGTACTTC
once | TRBJ1-2 | NA | TRBV6-6 | CASEVGGRVGGYTF | TGTGCCAGCGAGGTAGGAGGCAGGGTCGGCGGCTACACCTTC
NA | TRBJ2-7 | NA | TRBV5-6 | CASSLEGTSYEQYF | TGTGCCAGCAGCTTAGAGGGGACCTCCTACGAGCAGTACTTC
NA | TRBJ2-5 | TRBD1 | TRBV6-6 | CASSYTGQAQETQYF | TGTGCCAGCAGTTACACCGGACAGGCCCAAGAGACCCAGTACTTC
NA | TRBJ2-3 | NA | TRBV7-3 | CASSLIPNTDTQYF | TGTGCCAGCAGCTTAATCCCCAACACAGATACGCAGTATTTT
NA | TRBJ2-3 | TRBD1 | TRBV2 | CASSPGQEASTDTQYF | TGTGCCAGCAGCCCAGGACAGGAGGCTAGCACAGATACGCAGTATTTT
NA | TRBJ2-7 | TRBD1 | TRBV11-2 | CASSPEDRVGYEQYF | TGTGCCAGCAGCCCCGAGGACAGGGTAGGCTACGAGCAGTACTTC
NA | TRBJ1-2 | TRBD1 | TRBV6-8 | CASKYRGSYGYTF | TGTGCCAGCAAATACAGGGGTAGCTATGGCTACACCTTC
NA | TRBJ2-7 | TRBD2 | TRBV19 | CASSAGIHEQYF | TGTGCCAGCTCAGCGGGAATCCACGAGCAGTACTTC
NA | TRBJ2-3 | NA | TRBV12-5 | CASGLVVRDTQYF | TGTGCTAGTGGTTTGGTAGTAAGAGATACGCAGTATTTT
NA | TRBJ2-7 | NA | TRBV13 | CASSDSKPSRKYF | TGTGCCAGCAGCGATAGCAAGCCCAGCAGGAAGTACTTC
NA | TRBJ2-1 | NA | TRBV15 | CATSRAYPWNEQFF | TGTGCCACCAGCAGAGCCTACCCGTGGAATGAGCAGTTCTTC
few | TRBJ2-3 | TRBD2 | TRBV10-2 | CASSSSGGVGTDTQYF | TGCGCCAGCAGTTCCTCCGGGGGGGTAGGCACAGATACGCAGTATTTT
NA | TRBJ1-1 | NA | TRBV28 | CASTQRTEAFF | TGTGCCAGCACCCAGAGAACTGAAGCTTTCTTT
NA | TRBJ2-7 | NA | TRBV29-1 | CSVEFPRSGTFGEQYF | TGCAGCGTTGAATTTCCTCGGAGCGGAACTTTTGGCGAGCAGTACTTC
NA | TRBJ1-1 | TRBD1 | TRBV7-3 | CASSTTGGTEAFF | TGTGCCAGCAGCACCACAGGGGGCACTGAAGCTTTCTTT
NA | TRBJ1-2 | TRBD1 | TRBV6-5 | CASSYGGQGDEDGYTF | TGTGCCAGCAGTTACGGGGGACAGGGGGATGAGGATGGCTACACCTTC
NA | TRBJ2-4 | NA | TRBV28 | CASSFGGQLAKNIQYF | TGTGCCAGCAGTTTTGGGGGACAACTAGCCAAAAACATTCAGTACTTC
NA | TRBJ1-1 | TRBD1 | TRBV5-1 | CASILSGQEETEAFF | TGCGCCAGCATCCTCTCCGGACAGGAGGAGACTGAAGCTTTCTTT
NA | TRBJ1-2 | NA | TRBV7-3 | CASSLDGPTHYGYTF | TGTGCCAGCAGCTTAGACGGCCCGACGCACTATGGCTACACCTTC
NA | TRBJ1-4 | NA | TRBV7-6 | CASSLTKTGFELFF | TGTGCCAGCAGCTTAACTAAGACGGGTTTTGAACTGTTTTTT
NA | TRBJ2-2 | NA | TRBV11-3 | CASSFSGEELFF | TGTGCCAGCAGCTTCTCCGGTGAGGAGCTGTTTTTT
once | TRBJ2-1 | TRBD2 | TRBV9 | CASSDKTGGSYNEQFF | TGTGCCAGCAGCGACAAGACGGGGGGCTCCTACAATGAGCAGTTCTTC
once | TRBJ2-5 | TRBD2 | TRBV10-1 | CASRTSGGAETQYF | TGCGCCAGCAGGACTAGCGGGGGGGCAGAGACCCAGTACTTC
NA | TRBJ2-3 | NA | TRBV6-5 | CASSQGGFTDTQYF | TGTGCCAGCAGTCAGGGGGGGTTCACAGATACGCAGTATTTT
NA | TRBJ2-1 | NA | TRBV27 | CASTPRPWHNEQFF | TGTGCCAGCACCCCTAGACCGTGGCACAATGAGCAGTTCTTC
NA | TRBJ2-7 | NA | TRBV4-1 | CASSQGADYEQYF | TGCGCCAGCAGCCAAGGCGCAGACTACGAGCAGTACTTC
once | TRBJ2-3 | TRBD2 | TRBV6-6 | CATSRGGAGVTDTQYF | TGTGCCACCTCTCGCGGGGGGGCCGGGGTAACAGATACGCAGTATTTT
NA | TRBJ2-1 | TRBD2 | TRBV19 | CASSVAGGFYNEQFF | TGTGCCAGTAGTGTGGCGGGGGGGTTCTACAATGAGCAGTTCTTC
NA | TRBJ2-3 | NA | TRBV11-3 | CASSLGGGDTDTQYF | TGTGCCAGCAGCTTAGGTGGAGGGGACACAGATACGCAGTATTTT
NA | TRBJ2-7 | TRBD1 | TRBV27 | CASSFIRGREQYF | TGTGCCAGCAGTTTCATCAGGGGGAGAGAGCAGTACTTC
NA | TRBJ1-2 | NA | TRBV10-3 | CAISERDGGEHGYTF | TGTGCCATCAGTGAGAGGGACGGAGGAGAACACGGCTACACCTTC
NA | TRBJ2-1 | TRBD2 | TRBV11-3 | CASSFRSGGYNEQFF | TGTGCCAGCAGCTTCCGTAGCGGGGGCTACAATGAGCAGTTCTTC
NA | TRBJ1-2 | TRBD1 | TRBV9 | CASSAEQGGDGYTF | TGTGCCAGCAGCGCGGAACAGGGGGGTGATGGCTACACCTTC
NA | TRBJ2-5 | NA | TRBV5-4 | CASSSVGSQETQYF | TGTGCCAGCAGCTCCGTGGGCTCCCAAGAGACCCAGTACTTC
NA | TRBJ2-1 | NA | TRBV6-5 | CASSYSRPGNEQFF | TGTGCCAGCAGTTACAGTCGTCCGGGGAATGAGCAGTTCTTC
NA | TRBJ2-3 | NA | TRBV21-1 | CASLHRVSSTDTQYF | TGTGCCAGCCTTCACCGCGTCTCTAGCACAGATACGCAGTATTTT
NA | TRBJ1-2 | NA | TRBV14 | CASSQEWIYGYTF | TGTGCCAGCAGCCAAGAGTGGATTTATGGCTACACCTTC
NA | TRBJ2-3 | TRBD2 | TRBV5-1 | CASSSLAGRTDTQYF | TGCGCCAGCAGCTCCTTAGCGGGGCGCACAGATACGCAGTATTTT
once | TRBJ2-5 | TRBD2 | TRBV7-3 | CASSPAGGGTQYF | TGTGCCAGCAGCCCCGCGGGGGGCGGGACCCAGTACTTC
once | TRBJ2-1 | NA | TRBV4-1 | CASSQEEPQIYYNEQFF | TGCGCCAGCAGCCAAGAAGAACCTCAAATCTACTACAATGAGCAGTTCTTC
NA | TRBJ1-1 | TRBD1 | TRBV18 | CASSRDRENTEAFF | TGTGCCAGCTCACGGGACAGGGAGAACACTGAAGCTTTCTTT
NA | TRBJ2-5 | TRBD1 | TRBV7-6 | CASSLRQGQETQYF | TGTGCCAGCAGCTTGCGACAGGGCCAAGAGACCCAGTACTTC
NA | TRBJ1-6 | TRBD1 | TRBV14 | CASSQVAGTGNSPLHF | TGTGCCAGCAGCCAAGTCGCCGGGACAGGCAATTCACCCCTCCACTTT